This T cell receptor (beta chain) came from a study of blood T cell repertoires in COVID-19. The CDR3 sequence is 12 residues long. With V trimmed by 1 base and J by 18 bases, 6 bases remained unmatched. In germline, CDR1 is SNHLY, CDR2 FYNNEI. Profiling relied on immunoSEQ multiplex PCR, and the TCRdb table lists in-frame clones only, not all of them. The table has about 100,000 clones, around 84% seen once. The genes are TRBV2 and TRBJ2-6, with TRBD1 identical over 7 bases. The sequence came from a human donor in a cohort sampled during active COVID-19. Sequencing input: peripheral blood. Here the CDR3 reads CASSEDQRTGTF. As DNA, the CDR3 is TGTGCCAGCAGTGAAGACCAAAGGACAGGGACTTTC.